Listed below are T cell receptor beta chains from one sample, sequenced in a study of blood T cell repertoires in COVID-19. The table came from immunoSEQ multiplex PCR; TCRdb's copy has only in-frame clones and leaves some out. The data show 300,000 to 450,000 clones, 85% seen once. The sequenced material came from peripheral blood. These receptors were collected from a woman aged 18-30 years with acute or convalescent COVID-19. Both conserved end residues are part of each CDR3. Fields, in order: V gene, D gene, clone size, J gene, CDR3 DNA, CDR3 protein. A D gene is named only where the DNA matches it firmly. The listing skips clone size in some rows; elsewhere it reads once, few, many or a size class.

TRBV19	NA	NA	TRBJ1-5	TGTGCCAGTAGTATCCTCCACACCCCTAGCAATCAGCCCCAGCATTTT	CASSILHTPSNQPQHF
TRBV28	TRBD1	NA	TRBJ2-7	TGTGCCAGCAGTTTGGGAGGACAGGGAGAGGGCGAGCAGTACTTC	CASSLGGQGEGEQYF
TRBV3-1/TRBV3-2	TRBD1	NA	TRBJ1-1	TGTGCCAGCAGCCTTCAGGGGGCGGGGGACACTGAAGCTTTCTTT	CASSLQGAGDTEAFF
TRBV19	NA	NA	TRBJ1-5	TGTGCCAGTAGTATAGACCAGGCAAATAGCAATCAGCCCCAGCATTTT	CASSIDQANSNQPQHF
TRBV5-6	NA	NA	TRBJ1-3	TGTGCCAGCAGCTTGGCTGGACACCTGATGGGTGGAAACACCATATATTTT	CASSLAGHLMGGNTIYF
TRBV12-5	TRBD1	NA	TRBJ2-5	TGTGCTAGTGGTTGGGGACAGGGGGAAGAGACCCAGTACTTC	CASGWGQGEETQYF
TRBV27	NA	NA	TRBJ2-7	TGTGCCAGCAGCCAGAACAGCTACGAGCAGTACTTC	CASSQNSYEQYF
TRBV5-1	NA	NA	TRBJ1-1	TGCGCCAGCAGCTTTTCAGGGTGTAAATATCCTGAAGCTTTCTTT	CASSFSGCKYPEAFF
TRBV2	TRBD1	NA	TRBJ1-1	TGTGCCAGCAGGGGGGACAGGGGATTGAACACTGAAGCTTTCTTT	CASRGDRGLNTEAFF
TRBV28	NA	once	TRBJ2-6	TGTGCCAGCAGCTCCAACAGGGCTGGGGCCAACGTCCTGACTTTC	CASSSNRAGANVLTF
TRBV13	NA	NA	TRBJ1-4	TGTGCCAGCACCTTCCCTCGCTTTGGTTCGGGGGGGGAAAAACTGTTTTTT	CASTFPRFGSGGEKLFF